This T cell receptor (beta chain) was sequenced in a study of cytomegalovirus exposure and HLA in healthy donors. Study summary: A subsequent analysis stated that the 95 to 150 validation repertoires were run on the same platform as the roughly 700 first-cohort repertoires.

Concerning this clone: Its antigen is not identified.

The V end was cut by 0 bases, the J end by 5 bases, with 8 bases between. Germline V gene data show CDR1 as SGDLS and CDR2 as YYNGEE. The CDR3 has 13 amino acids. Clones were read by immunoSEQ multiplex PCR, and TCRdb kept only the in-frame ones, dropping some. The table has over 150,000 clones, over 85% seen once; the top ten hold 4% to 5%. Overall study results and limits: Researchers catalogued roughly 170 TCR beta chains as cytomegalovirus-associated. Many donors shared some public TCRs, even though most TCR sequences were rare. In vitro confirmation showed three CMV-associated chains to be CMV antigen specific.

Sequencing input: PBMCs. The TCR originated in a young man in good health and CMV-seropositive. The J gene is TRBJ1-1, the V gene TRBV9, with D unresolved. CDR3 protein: CASSVVPGTEAFF. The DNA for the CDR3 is TGTGCCAGCAGCGTAGTACCGGGTACTGAAGCTTTCTTT.